Listed below are T cell receptor beta chains from one sample, sequenced in a study of response to subunit inactivated influenza vaccine. TCRdb recomputed calls from the RT-PCR reads with MiXCR, one row per CDR3 protein. The data hold over 450,000 distinct CDR3 sequences, with 10% to 15% observed a single time. Source: PBMCs from blood, taken roughly 48 days after vaccination. The origin of the receptors is a man aged 50 or older who received an inactivated influenza vaccine. The CDR3 runs from the conserved cysteine through the conserved F or W. The D gene is left open where the match is weak. Only part of the rows carry a size: once, few, many, or a class if the clone is expanded.

clone size	CDR3 length	V gene	J gene	D gene	CDR3 protein	CDR3 DNA
few	14	TRBV20-1	TRBJ1-2	.	CSARDPGDLYGYTF	TGCAGTGCTAGAGATCCAGGGGATCTCTATGGCTACACCTTC
.	13	TRBV7-2	TRBJ2-7	.	CASSSGVPYEQYF	TGTGCCAGCAGTTCCGGGGTTCCCTACGAGCAGTACTTC
.	16	TRBV4-3	TRBJ2-6	TRBD1	CASSLGRGPGANVLTF	TGCGCCAGCAGCCTGGGCAGGGGGCCTGGGGCCAACGTCCTGACTTTC
few	16	TRBV10-3	TRBJ2-1	TRBD1	CAISDRTGGSYNEQFF	TGTGCCATCAGTGACCGGACAGGGGGGTCCTACAATGAGCAGTTCTTC
few	14	TRBV6-5	TRBJ1-1	.	CASSYSAGKTEAFF	TGTGCCAGCAGTTACAGCGCGGGAAAGACTGAAGCTTTCTTT
.	17	TRBV6-2/TRBV6-3	TRBJ2-5	.	CASRINSGAFFQETQYF	TGTGCCAGCAGGATAAATTCGGGAGCCTTTTTCCAAGAGACCCAGTACTTC
.	14	TRBV19	TRBJ1-1	.	CASSIVGTPTEAFF	TGTGCCAGTAGTATTGTCGGGACACCCACTGAAGCTTTCTTT
.	16	TRBV9	TRBJ2-1	TRBD2	CASSVGSGRAYNEQFF	TGTGCCAGCAGCGTAGGTAGCGGGAGAGCTTACAATGAGCAGTTCTTC
few	15	TRBV18	TRBJ1-4	.	CASSPEQGANEKLFF	TGTGCCAGCTCACCCGAACAGGGTGCTAATGAAAAACTGTTTTTT
.	16	TRBV28	TRBJ1-6	TRBD1	CASSLRVAGGYSPLHF	TGTGCCAGCAGTTTAAGAGTGGCAGGGGGGTATTCACCCCTCCACTTT
.	15	TRBV14	TRBJ1-1	.	CASSHRDGRNTEAFF	TGTGCCAGCAGCCACCGGGACGGGAGGAACACTGAAGCTTTCTTT
many	14	TRBV20-1	TRBJ1-1	.	CSALPGHPASEAFF	TGCAGTGCCTTACCCGGACACCCAGCTTCTGAAGCTTTCTTT
.	15	TRBV5-1	TRBJ1-1	.	CASSLDVTVNTEAFF	TGCGCCAGCAGCTTGGATGTCACCGTGAACACTGAAGCTTTCTTT
.	14	TRBV29-1	TRBJ2-2	.	CSVEEWERTGELFF	TGCAGCGTTGAAGAATGGGAGAGGACCGGGGAGCTGTTTTTT
few	14	TRBV7-2	TRBJ2-2	TRBD2	CASSPGLVTGELFF	TGTGCCAGCAGCCCCGGACTAGTCACCGGGGAGCTGTTTTTT
few	17	TRBV4-3	TRBJ2-7	TRBD2	CASSQDETSGVPYEQYF	TGCGCCAGCAGCCAAGATGAGACTAGCGGGGTACCCTACGAGCAGTACTTC
few	13	TRBV6-1	TRBJ2-7	.	CASNPQAPYEQYF	TGTGCCAGCAATCCGCAAGCCCCCTACGAGCAGTACTTC
few	13	TRBV12-3/TRBV12-4	TRBJ1-2	.	CASRLQGGYGYTF	TGTGCCAGCAGGTTACAGGGCGGCTATGGCTACACCTTC
few	18	TRBV5-1	TRBJ1-2	TRBD1	CASSSFSDREKANYGYTF	TGCGCCAGCAGCTCTTTCTCTGACAGGGAGAAAGCTAACTATGGCTACACCTTC
few	14	TRBV20-1	TRBJ2-7	TRBD2	CSARVPSGAYEQYF	TGCAGTGCTAGAGTTCCTAGCGGGGCCTACGAGCAGTACTTC
.	15	TRBV7-9	TRBJ1-1	.	CASSPLGAMNTEAFF	TGTGCCAGCAGCCCGCTAGGGGCAATGAACACTGAAGCTTTCTTT
many	15	TRBV14	TRBJ1-4	.	CASSQEVAFNEKLFF	TGTGCCAGCAGCCAAGAGGTGGCTTTTAATGAAAAACTGTTTTTT
.	15	TRBV27	TRBJ2-1	TRBD1	CASSLDWTGRNEQFF	TGTGCCAGCAGTTTAGACTGGACAGGCCGCAATGAGCAGTTCTTC
few	15	TRBV6-2/TRBV6-3	TRBJ1-5	.	CASSYSGRNNQPQHF	TGTGCCAGCAGTTACTCTGGGCGCAACAATCAGCCCCAGCATTTT
.	15	TRBV5-1	TRBJ1-1	TRBD1	CASSTVAQGSSEAFF	TGCGCCAGCAGCACTGTGGCACAGGGGTCCTCTGAAGCTTTCTTT
few	13	TRBV15	TRBJ2-1	.	CATSRVASAEQFF	TGTGCCACCAGCAGAGTGGCTAGCGCTGAGCAGTTCTTC
.	15	TRBV24-1	TRBJ2-4	.	CATSDQQLAKNIQYF	TGTGCCACCAGTGATCAACAGCTAGCCAAAAACATTCAGTACTTC
many	16	TRBV4-1	TRBJ2-1	.	CASSQDLTPSYNEQFF	TGCGCCAGCAGCCAAGATCTCACTCCATCCTACAATGAGCAGTTCTTC
many	14	TRBV20-1	TRBJ2-7	TRBD1	CSGVKTGTFYEQYF	TGCAGTGGCGTAAAGACAGGGACGTTTTACGAGCAGTACTTC
.	15	TRBV12-3/TRBV12-4	TRBJ2-3	TRBD2	CASSNRGGAADTQYF	TGTGCCAGCAGTAACCGCGGGGGGGCCGCAGATACGCAGTATTTT
few	14	TRBV21-1	TRBJ2-7	.	CASSEIRGSYEQYF	TGTGCCAGCAGCGAAATTAGGGGCTCCTACGAGCAGTACTTC
.	17	TRBV4-2	TRBJ2-1	TRBD2	CASSQDEWLAGLNEQFF	TGTGCCAGCAGCCAAGATGAGTGGCTAGCGGGATTGAATGAGCAGTTCTTC
.	14	TRBV12-3/TRBV12-4	TRBJ1-1	TRBD1	CASSLGGQGAEAFF	TGTGCCAGCAGTTTAGGGGGACAGGGGGCTGAAGCTTTCTTT
many	15	TRBV7-2	TRBJ2-7	.	CASSLVAAASYEQYF	TGTGCCAGCAGCTTAGTCGCAGCCGCCTCCTACGAGCAGTACTTC
few	14	TRBV20-1	TRBJ2-1	.	CSATTGLANNEQFF	TGCAGTGCTACAACAGGGTTGGCGAACAATGAGCAGTTCTTC
many	12	TRBV7-9	TRBJ2-1	.	CASSFNTNEQFF	TGTGCCAGCAGCTTTAACACCAATGAGCAGTTCTTC
.	14	TRBV5-1	TRBJ1-1	TRBD1	CASSRQGMETEAFF	TGCGCCAGCAGCAGACAGGGGATGGAGACTGAAGCTTTCTTT
.	14	TRBV18	TRBJ2-7	.	CASSQDTTSYEQYF	TGTGCCAGCTCACAGGACACAACTTCCTACGAGCAGTACTTC
few	16	TRBV7-2	TRBJ1-3	.	CASSLAGRSSGNTIYF	TGTGCCAGCAGCTTAGCGGGACGGAGCTCTGGAAACACCATATATTTT
.	16	TRBV5-1	TRBJ2-7	TRBD1	CASSLLTGKFTYEQYF	TGCGCCAGCAGCTTACTGACAGGGAAATTTACCTACGAGCAGTACTTC
.	15	TRBV20-1	TRBJ2-3	TRBD2	CSARGSGGSTDTQYF	TGCAGTGCTAGAGGATCGGGAGGAAGCACAGATACGCAGTATTTT
many	15	TRBV4-3	TRBJ1-1	TRBD1	CASSRQTGVATEAFF	TGCGCCAGCAGCCGGCAAACAGGGGTTGCCACTGAAGCTTTCTTT
.	14	TRBV12-3/TRBV12-4	TRBJ1-4	TRBD1	CASRPGTGGEKLFF	TGTGCCAGCAGACCCGGGACAGGGGGAGAAAAACTGTTTTTT
few	18	TRBV3-1	TRBJ2-7	TRBD1	CASSQDPSAQGTTYEQYF	TGTGCCAGCAGCCAAGATCCTTCGGCACAGGGGACGACCTACGAGCAGTACTTC
.	14	TRBV12-3/TRBV12-4	TRBJ1-1	.	CASGGRSAGTEAFF	TGTGCCAGCGGGGGGCGGTCGGCAGGGACCGAAGCTTTCTTT
.	18	TRBV5-1	TRBJ2-1	.	CASSSGLGAKSSYNEQFF	TGCGCCAGCAGCTCCGGCCTGGGGGCGAAGAGCTCCTACAATGAGCAGTTCTTC
.	15	TRBV15	TRBJ2-3	.	CATSRGGRSTDTQYF	TGTGCCACCAGCAGAGGAGGGAGAAGCACAGATACGCAGTATTTT
.	14	TRBV7-8	TRBJ2-7	.	CASSLQQGNYEQYF	TGTGCCAGCAGCTTACAGCAGGGAAACTACGAGCAGTACTTC